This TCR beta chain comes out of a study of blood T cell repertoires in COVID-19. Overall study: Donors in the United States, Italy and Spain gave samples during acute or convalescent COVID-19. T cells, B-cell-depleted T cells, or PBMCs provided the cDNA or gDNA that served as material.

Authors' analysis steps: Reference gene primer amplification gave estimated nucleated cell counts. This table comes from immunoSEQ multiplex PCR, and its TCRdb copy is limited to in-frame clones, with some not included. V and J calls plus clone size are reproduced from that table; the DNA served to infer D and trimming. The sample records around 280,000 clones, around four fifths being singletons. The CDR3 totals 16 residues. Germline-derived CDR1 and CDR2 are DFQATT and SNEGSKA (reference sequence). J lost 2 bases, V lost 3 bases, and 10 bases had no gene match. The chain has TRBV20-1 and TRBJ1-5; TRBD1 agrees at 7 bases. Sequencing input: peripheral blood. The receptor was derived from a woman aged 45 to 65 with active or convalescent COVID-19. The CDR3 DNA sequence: TGCAGTGCTAGTCGGGGCCAGGGGGACGGCAATCAGCCCCAGCATTTT. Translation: CSASRGQGDGNQPQHF.